This T cell receptor (beta chain) was identified in a study of siplizumab effects on memory and regulatory T cells. Trimming cost V 3 bases and J 2 bases; bases outside gene matches: 6. CDR1 is SEHNR, CDR2 FQNEAQ, per germline (reference sequence). The CDR3 has 15 residues. Assay: immunoSEQ multiplex PCR; the TCRdb copy retains only in-frame clones and omits some. The data contain some 81,000 clones, approximately 95% of them singletons. General study points: Tregs that proliferated in siplizumab cultures did not have their suppressive function confirmed.

This clone appeared once. Its target is unknown. The sample was CD8+ T cells sorted from blood. The chain couples TRBV7-9 to TRBJ2-5, with 7 bases aligning to TRBD1. This TCR was recovered from a human donor in good health. The chain's CDR3 is CASSLTGSGQETQYF. DNA for the CDR3: TGTGCCAGCAGCTTGACAGGGTCCGGTCAAGAGACCCAGTACTTC.